These 27 T cell receptor beta chains came from one sample sequenced in a study of cytomegalovirus exposure and HLA in healthy donors. Primers: 60 Vbeta forward and 13 Jbeta reverse. Method: immunoSEQ multiplex PCR; TCRdb's copy keeps in-frame clones and lacks some. The table has 120,000 to 150,000 clones, 79% seen once. The material sequenced was PBMCs. The receptors derive from a man between 18 and 29 years old in good health and CMV-seronegative.

The chain recombines TRBV30 with TRBJ1-1, with 8 nucleotides matching TRBD1. This CDR3 region has 15 residues. Germline V gene sequence: CDR1 GTSNPN, CDR2 SVGIG (reference sequence). J gave up 0 bases and V 8 bases, and 11 bases lay outside the gene matches. CDR3 sequence: CAGTRQGLMNTEAFF. CDR3 DNA sequence: TGTGCCGGGACTAGACAGGGGTTGATGAACACTGAAGCTTTCTTT.

The rearrangement uses TRBV9 and TRBJ2-1; TRBD2 is a possible D gene (5 bases). Germline V gives CDR1 SGDLS, CDR2 YYNGEE. Trimming took 3 bases from V and 1 from J, leaving 11 bases between them. The CDR3 length is 15 residues. The DNA for the CDR3 is TGTGCCAGCAGCGACACTAGGTATTCCTACAATGAGCAGTTCTTC. This encodes CASSDTRYSYNEQFF.

The chain links TRBV6-5 to TRBJ1-5; D perhaps matches TRBD1 (5 bases). The CDR3 consists of 14 residues. The V and J ends lost 0 bases and 5 bases respectively, with 8 bases between them. CDR1 is MNHEY and CDR2 is SVGAGI in the germline V gene. CDR3 amino acids: CASSYSRVDQPQHF. CDR3 coding DNA: TGTGCCAGCAGTTACTCCAGGGTGGATCAGCCCCAGCATTTT.

The CDR3 coding sequence is TGCGCCAGCAGCCAAGACGCGGGGGGCCTAGCCAAAAACATTCAGTACTTC. It is translated as CASSQDAGGLAKNIQYF. The V call is TRBV4-1, the J call TRBJ2-4; 8 nucleotides agree with TRBD2. The CDR3 contains 17 residues. Germline assignment: CDR1 MGHRA and CDR2 YSYEKL. J was trimmed by 0 bases and V by 0 bases; bases with no gene match: 4.

With respect to this clone: The sample carries other DNA sequences with the same CDR3. V is TRBV9 and J is TRBJ1-5; D is uncertain. The CDR3 runs 12 residues. The V end lost 0 bases, the J end lost 5 bases, and 3 bases lay between the germline ends. The germline V gene has CDR1 SGDLS and CDR2 YYNGEE. For the CDR3, the DNA is TGTGCCAGCAGCGTAGGAGATCAGCCCCAGCATTTT. It codes for CASSVGDQPQHF.

V and J are TRBV6-6 and TRBJ1-2; a weak D match, TRBD1 (5 bases). The CDR3 sequence is 14 residues long. Germline V gives CDR1 MNHNY, CDR2 SVGAGI (reference sequence). V lost 5 bases and J 6 bases, leaving 16 bases between the germline ends. CDR3 in amino acids: CASSLRGGGDGYTF. Written as DNA, the CDR3 is TGTGCCAGCAGTCTTCGCGGGGGGGGAGATGGCTACACCTTC.

This clone was seen just once. The rearrangement uses TRBV4-1 and TRBJ1-6, with 8 bases that match TRBD1. There are 15 residues in the CDR3. CDR1 is MGHRA, CDR2 YSYEKL, per germline. The ends lost 3 bases at V and 7 bases at J; junction bases unmatched: 5. For the CDR3, the DNA is TGCGCCAGCAGCCAGGGGACAGGAGAAAATTCACCCCTCCACTTT. Its protein is CASSQGTGENSPLHF.

The chain uses TRBV2 and TRBJ1-6, with D tentatively TRBD1 (5 bases). CDR3 length: 13 amino acids. Trimming left V 11 bases short and J 9 bases short, with 17 bases between. The germline gives CDR1 SNHLY, CDR2 FYNNEI. As DNA, the CDR3 is TGTGCCGGTGGTGGGGACTTGAGTTCACCCCTCCACTTT. Translated: CAGGGDLSSPLHF.

This clone was detected only a few times. The chain employs TRBV11-1 and TRBJ2-2, with a possible D match to TRBD1 (6 bases). This CDR3 is 14 amino acids long. With 5 bases removed from V and 2 bases from J, the gap between germline ends came to 9 bases. In germline, CDR1 is SGHAT, CDR2 FQDESV (reference sequence). This CDR3 reads CASSGTLNTGELFF. The CDR3 DNA sequence: TGTGCCAGCAGCGGGACACTTAACACCGGGGAGCTGTTTTTT.

The rearrangement joins TRBV21-1 to TRBJ1-1. TRBV21-1 is recorded as a pseudogene. The CDR3 is made up of 13 amino acids. CDR3 bases: TGTGCCAGCAGCAAAAGGCGGGGAAAGGAAGCTTTCTTT. Its translation is CASSKRRGKEAFF.

This clone was counted a single time. One end of the junction does not line up with germline, which may come from a read error. The CDR3 bases are TGTTCCAGCAGCTTTAGAGGGACAGGGGTGCTGAACACTGAAGCTTTCTTT. This gives the protein CSSSFRGTGVLNTEAFF. The V gene is TRBV7-9, the J gene TRBJ1-1; 10 nucleotides line up with TRBD1. Looked up from germline, CDR1 is SEHNR and CDR2 is FQNEAQ (reference sequence). This CDR3 has 17 residues.

The CDR3 nucleotides are TGTGCCAGCAGCGCCCGGGACAGGGGCCCCTCTGGGGCCAACGTCCTGACTTTC. It translates to CASSARDRGPSGANVLTF. The chain combines TRBV9 with TRBJ2-6, with 10 bases that match TRBD1. This CDR3 is 18 amino acids long. Looked up from germline, CDR1 is SGDLS and CDR2 is YYNGEE. Trimming cost V 3 bases and J 0 bases; bases outside gene matches: 6.

The chain uses TRBV19 and TRBJ2-5; 7 bases agree with TRBD1. In germline, CDR1 is LNHDA, CDR2 SQIVND (reference sequence). This CDR3 has 15 amino acids. V was clipped by 5 bases and J by 1 base; unmatched bases: 7. CDR3 in amino acids: CASSALQGIQETQYF. CDR3 bases: TGTGCCAGTAGTGCACTACAGGGGATCCAAGAGACCCAGTACTTC. The variable domain in full, with the rest retrieved from reference TRBV19 and TRBJ2-5, is DGGITQSPKYLFRKEGQNVTLSCEQNLNHDAMYWYRQDPGQGLRLIYYSQIVNDFQKGDIAEGYSVSREKKESFPLTVTSAQKNPTAFYLCASSALQGIQETQYFGPGTRLLVL.

The V call is TRBV7-9, the J call TRBJ1-4; a weak D match, TRBD1 (5 bases). V gave up 0 bases and J gave up 8 bases, with 13 bases separating them. The CDR3 has 15 amino acids. CDR1 SEHNR and CDR2 FQNEAQ come from the germline V gene (reference sequence). CDR3 DNA: TGTGCCAGCAGCTTAGCAAGGGGATTTTTGGAAAAACTGTTTTTT. Its protein product is CASSLARGFLEKLFF.

The chain combines TRBV5-1 with TRBJ2-3; the match to TRBD2 covers 12 bases. This CDR3 region has 17 residues. Trimming at V came to 0 bases and at J to 1 base, leaving 3 bases not matched to a gene. Germline V lookup: CDR1 SGHRS, CDR2 YFSETQ. DNA of the CDR3: TGCGCCAGCAGCTTGGCCAGACTAGCGGGGGGCACAGATACGCAGTATTTT. Its protein product is CASSLARLAGGTDTQYF.

This clone was found a few times. J is TRBJ2-7 and V is TRBV6-6; D is possibly TRBD2 (6 bases). Germline V gene lookup returns CDR1 MNHNY and CDR2 SVGAGI (reference sequence). The CDR3 consists of 16 residues. The V end lost 5 bases, the J end lost 4 bases, and 21 bases lay between the germline ends. The CDR3 loop reads CASSTRDSRSPYEQYF. The CDR3 region has the DNA TGTGCCAGCAGTACGAGGGACTCACGGAGCCCGTACGAGCAGTACTTC.

The V and J genes are TRBV6-4 and TRBJ2-4; 7 bases fit TRBD1. The ends lost 4 bases at V and 9 bases at J; junction bases unmatched: 6. The CDR3 has 13 residues. Germline assignment: CDR1 MRHNA and CDR2 SNTAGT. This chain's CDR3 is CASSVDRATIQYF. The DNA of the CDR3 is TGTGCCAGCAGTGTCGACAGGGCTACCATTCAGTACTTC.

The V gene is TRBV10-3, the J gene TRBJ1-1, with TRBD1 as a possible D gene (6 bases). CDR3 size: 13 residues. V lost 10 bases, J lost 4 bases, and 16 bases lay in between. CDR1 and CDR2 (germline): ENHRY, SYGVKD. The CDR3 loop is CASHREAVTEAFF. The CDR3 DNA is TGTGCCAGCCACAGGGAAGCAGTCACTGAAGCTTTCTTT.

The chain is built from TRBV30 and TRBJ1-3; 11 bases map to TRBD1. CDR3 size: 14 residues. Germline loops: CDR1 GTSNPN, CDR2 SVGIG (reference sequence). V trimming: 5 bases; J trimming: 7 bases; junction bases outside the gene matches: 7. The CDR3 reads CAWDRTGGSNTIYF. CDR3 bases: TGTGCCTGGGACCGGACAGGGGGCAGTAACACCATATATTTT.

The genes are TRBV4-1 and TRBJ2-3; TRBD1 matches at 8 bases. The CDR3 has 13 residues. After removal of 4 bases from V and 4 bases from J, the junction contained 1 base not matched to a gene. Germline lookup yields CDR1 MGHRA and CDR2 YSYEKL. This CDR3 is CASSPTGADTQYF. CDR3 DNA: TGCGCCAGCAGCCCGACAGGGGCAGATACGCAGTATTTT.

The genes are TRBV9 and TRBJ2-3; 8 bases align to TRBD2. The CDR3 totals 16 residues. CDR1 and CDR2 from the germline V gene are SGDLS and YYNGEE. V trimming: 0 bases; J trimming: 4 bases; junction bases outside the gene matches: 7. CDR3 nucleotide sequence: TGTGCCAGCAGCGTAGCGGCGTCTAGCGGGCCAGATACGCAGTATTTT. This encodes CASSVAASSGPDTQYF.

This chain joins TRBV12-5 and TRBJ2-5; the D gene is possibly TRBD1 (6 bases). From germline, CDR1 is LGHNT and CDR2 FRNRAP. The CDR3 loop spans 16 amino acids. Trimming took 5 bases from V and 2 from J, leaving 18 bases between them. The CDR3 reads CASGTGPQTGQETQYF. CDR3 nucleotide sequence: TGTGCTAGTGGTACGGGGCCCCAGACAGGTCAAGAGACCCAGTACTTC.

This clone was seen a handful of times. The V call is TRBV6-5, the J call TRBJ1-5, with 8 bases fitting TRBD1. The CDR3 is made up of 14 amino acids. The germline V gene has CDR1 MNHEY and CDR2 SVGAGI. Unmatched junction bases numbered 4, after V lost 5 bases and J lost 4 bases. CDR3 in DNA: TGTGCCAGCAGTCGGGGACAGGTGAATCAGCCCCAGCATTTT. The encoded protein is CASSRGQVNQPQHF.

The chain uses TRBV5-5 and TRBJ1-1; 8 bases are a match to TRBD1. This CDR3 is 16 amino acids long. The V gene end was trimmed by 4 bases and the J gene end by 4 bases; junction bases not matched to a gene: 12. Germline V gene data show CDR1 as SGHKS and CDR2 as YYEKEE (reference sequence). CDR3 in amino acids: CASSRRGQGFGTEAFF. DNA of the CDR3: TGTGCCAGCAGCCGTCGAGGACAGGGTTTCGGCACTGAAGCTTTCTTT.

The count of this clone is one. The chain combines TRBV11-2 with TRBJ1-4; D remains ambiguous. CDR1 is SGHAT, CDR2 FQNNGV, per germline. Trimming left V 7 bases short and J 5 bases short, with 11 bases between. The CDR3 has 13 amino acids. Here the CDR3 DNA reads TGTGCCAGCACCCAAAGCGGAAATGAAAAACTGTTTTTT. Amino acids: CASTQSGNEKLFF. Based on the CDR3 plus reference TRBV11-2 and TRBJ1-4, the full variable domain is EAGVAQSPRYKIIEKRQSVAFWCNPISGHATLYWYQQILGQGPKLLIQFQNNGVVDDSQLPKDRFSAERLKGVDSTLKIQPAKLEDSAVYLCASTQSGNEKLFFGSGTQLSVL.

This clone came up once. The chain is built from TRBV6-5 and TRBJ1-2, with 10 positions matching TRBD1. The CDR3 totals 15 residues. The V gene end was trimmed by 6 bases and the J gene end by 1 base; junction bases not matched to a gene: 5. Germline assignment: CDR1 MNHEY and CDR2 SVGAGI. The CDR3: CASSDRDRGNYGYTF. CDR3 sequence (DNA): TGTGCCAGCAGCGACCGGGACAGGGGTAACTATGGCTACACCTTC.

The chain joins TRBV30 to TRBJ2-3; 7 bases fit TRBD2. V was clipped by 3 bases and J by 5 bases; unmatched bases: 11. CDR3 length equals 15 residues. Germline lookup yields CDR1 GTSNPN and CDR2 SVGIG (reference sequence). CDR3 loop: CAWRGGTGPLDTQYF. The CDR3 DNA is TGTGCCTGGAGGGGAGGGACCGGCCCCCTAGATACGCAGTATTTT.